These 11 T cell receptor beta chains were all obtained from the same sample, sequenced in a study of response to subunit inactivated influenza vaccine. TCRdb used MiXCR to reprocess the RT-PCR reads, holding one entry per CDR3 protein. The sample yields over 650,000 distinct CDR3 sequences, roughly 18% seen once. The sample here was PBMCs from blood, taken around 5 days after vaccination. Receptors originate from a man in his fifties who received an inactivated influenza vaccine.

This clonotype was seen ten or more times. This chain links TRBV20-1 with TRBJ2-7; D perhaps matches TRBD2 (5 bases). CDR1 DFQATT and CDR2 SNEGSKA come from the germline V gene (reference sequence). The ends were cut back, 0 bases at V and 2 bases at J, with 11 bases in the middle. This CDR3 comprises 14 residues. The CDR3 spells CSARDLRGAYEQYF. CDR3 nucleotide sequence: TGCAGTGCTAGAGATCTCCGGGGAGCCTACGAGCAGTACTTC.

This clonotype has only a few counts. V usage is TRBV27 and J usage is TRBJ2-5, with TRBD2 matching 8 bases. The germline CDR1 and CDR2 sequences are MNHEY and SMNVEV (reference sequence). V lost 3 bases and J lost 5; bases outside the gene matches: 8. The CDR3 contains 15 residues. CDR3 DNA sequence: TGTGCCAGCAGTTTGGGCGGGAGGAGCGGGGAGACCCAGTACTTC. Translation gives CASSLGGRSGETQYF.

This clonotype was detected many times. This CDR3 reads CASSMGDRGTQYF. The CDR3 nucleotides are TGTGCCAGCAGCATGGGGGACCGAGGGACCCAGTACTTC. The chain combines TRBV25-1 with TRBJ2-5; D may be TRBD1 or TRBD2 (5 bases each). The V gene's germline CDR1 is MGHDK and CDR2 SYGVNS. The V gene lost 6 bases and the J gene lost 7 bases, with 15 bases spanning the gap. The length of the CDR3 is 13 residues.

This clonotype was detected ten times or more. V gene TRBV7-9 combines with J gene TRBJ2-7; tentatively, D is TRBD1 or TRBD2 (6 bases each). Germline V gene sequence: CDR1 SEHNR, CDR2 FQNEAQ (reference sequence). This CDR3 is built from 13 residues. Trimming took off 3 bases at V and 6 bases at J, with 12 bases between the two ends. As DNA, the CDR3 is TGTGCCAGCAGCTTTGGCGGAGGGGGCGAGCAGTACTTC. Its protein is CASSFGGGGEQYF.

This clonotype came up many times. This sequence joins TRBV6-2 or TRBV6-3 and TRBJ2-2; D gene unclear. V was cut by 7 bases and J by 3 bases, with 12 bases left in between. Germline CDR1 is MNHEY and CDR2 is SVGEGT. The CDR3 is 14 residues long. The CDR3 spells CASTPTHYTGELFF. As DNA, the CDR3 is TGTGCCAGCACACCAACCCATTACACCGGGGAGCTGTTTTTT.

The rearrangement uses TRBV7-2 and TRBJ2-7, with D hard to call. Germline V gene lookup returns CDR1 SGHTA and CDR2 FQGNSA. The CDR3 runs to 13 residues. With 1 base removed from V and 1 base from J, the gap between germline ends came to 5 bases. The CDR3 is CASSLVQSYEQYF. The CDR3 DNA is TGTGCCAGCAGCTTAGTACAGTCCTACGAGCAGTACTTC.

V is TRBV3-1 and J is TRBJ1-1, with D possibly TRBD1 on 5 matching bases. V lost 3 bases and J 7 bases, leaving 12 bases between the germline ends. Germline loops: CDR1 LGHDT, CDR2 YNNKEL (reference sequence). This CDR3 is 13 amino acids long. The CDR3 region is CASSQRWGIEAFF. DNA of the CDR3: TGTGCCAGCAGCCAGAGGTGGGGGATTGAAGCTTTCTTT. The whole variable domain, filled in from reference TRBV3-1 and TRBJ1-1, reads DTAVSQTPKYLVTQMGNDKSIKCEQNLGHDTMYWYKQDSKKFLKIMFSYNNKELIINETVPNRFSPKSPDKAHLNLHINSLELGDSAVYFCASSQRWGIEAFFGQGTRLTVV.

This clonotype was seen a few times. Here the CDR3 DNA reads TGTGCCAGCAGCATATTCCGGGACTCTTCTGTCATGCAAGAGACCCAGTACTTC. Protein: CASSIFRDSSVMQETQYF. J is TRBJ2-5 and V is TRBV5-6; maybe TRBD2 (6 bases). Per germline, CDR1 SGHDT and CDR2 YYEEEE. This CDR3 is 18 amino acids long. V lost 4 bases, J lost 2 bases, and 24 bases lay in between.

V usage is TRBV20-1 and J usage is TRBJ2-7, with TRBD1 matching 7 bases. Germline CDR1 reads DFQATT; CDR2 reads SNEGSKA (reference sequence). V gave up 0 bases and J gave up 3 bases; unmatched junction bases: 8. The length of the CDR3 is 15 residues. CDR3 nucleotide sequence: TGCAGTGCTAGAGACACTAGAGGGGGCATCTACGAGCAGTACTTC. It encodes CSARDTRGGIYEQYF.

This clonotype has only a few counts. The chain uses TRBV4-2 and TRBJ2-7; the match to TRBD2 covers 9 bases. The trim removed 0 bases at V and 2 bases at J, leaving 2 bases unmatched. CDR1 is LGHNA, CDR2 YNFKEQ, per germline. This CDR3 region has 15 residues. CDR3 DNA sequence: TGTGCCAGCAGCCAAGAGGCGGGAGGGCCCTACGAGCAGTACTTC. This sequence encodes CASSQEAGGPYEQYF.

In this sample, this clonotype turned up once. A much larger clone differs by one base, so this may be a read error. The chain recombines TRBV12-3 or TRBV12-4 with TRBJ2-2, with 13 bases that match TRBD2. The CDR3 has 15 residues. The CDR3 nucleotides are TGTGACAGCAGGCGACTAGCGGGGGGCACCGGGGAGCTGTTTTTT. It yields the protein CDSRRLAGGTGELFF.